This T cell receptor beta chain is from a study of blood T cell repertoires in COVID-19 (dated by TCRdb to about 2020). Regarding the study in general: The collaborator samples originated in the United States, Italy and Spain and spanned the acute and convalescent phases of COVID-19. The material from the prospective study consisted of cDNA or gDNA derived from T cells, B-cell-depleted T cells, or PBMCs. Deeply sampled blood TCRbeta repertoires from subjects exposed to, actively infected with, or recovered from COVID-19 were included in the dataset. A freely available public database, intended as a resource for researchers studying the immune response to SARS-CoV-2, is where the repertoires were released. The samples were drawn from the first 160 participants of the ongoing ImmuneRACE study and from 950 to 1,500 subjects provided by 6 global collaborators. Nearly every sample came with metadata listing a de-identified subject ID, COVID-19 status, age in years and sex. HLA class I and class II types, where available, came from metadata supplied by the sample provider rather than from assay-based typing.

The immunoSEQ Assay, a bias-controlled multiplex PCR, was used to amplify TCRbeta CDR3 regions from genomic DNA. Per the original workflow: The number of nucleated cells in each sample was estimated from the amplification of reference gene primers within the assay. Sequence reads were collapsed and filtered to measure the absolute abundance of every unique TCRbeta CDR3 rearrangement. For each sample, productive Simpson clonality was calculated by taking the square root of Simpson's diversity index across productive rearrangements. TCRdb took this table from immuneACCESS and kept in-frame rearrangements with V and J called. Such tables lack part of the clones; where checked against another copy, unresolved V genes explain under half of the gap, and the rest is unexplained. D and trimming come from the DNA, and the V and J calls and clone size come from that table. The sample profile shows over 250,000 clones; about 93% of them were found once. 1.1% of the sample comes from the top ten.

Sequences SGHTA (CDR1) and FQGNSA (CDR2) are obtained from the germline V gene. The CDR3 starts with the cysteine, ends with the phenylalanine, and has 16 residues. This entry keeps only the CDR3 DNA: 48 bases, framed from base 1. V and J are trimmed by 5 bases and 2 bases, and the gene matches miss 3 bases of the junction. Concerning this clone itself: Its binding antigen is unknown. No base quality information exists; no much larger clone differs at one position.

Broad study findings and their caveats: The quantity of clinical and demographic metadata differed by source and by participant and was supplied without curation.

In the prospective study, participants were about 18 to 90 years old, resided in about two dozen geographic areas of the United States, and were enrolled through a virtual design. To assign participants to cohorts, the prospective study relied on clinical history that participants themselves reported in a screening survey and a study questionnaire. ImmuneRACE Cohort 3 recovered participants were defined by two consecutive negative NP/OP PCR tests, healthcare professional clearance, or symptom resolution. Mobile phlebotomists in the prospective study collected whole blood, serum and a nasopharyngeal or oropharyngeal swab from every participant. Over a roughly 2-month period, participants in the prospective study had the option of providing additional blood draws and questionnaires. Prospective study blood samples were shipped either frozen or at room temperature before DNA extraction.

The sequencing sample was made of PBMCs or T cells enriched from blood (not recorded which). The chain uses TRBV7-2 and TRBJ2-7, with 16 central nucleotides matching TRBD2. The clonotype was recovered from a woman aged 25-40 years who had recovered from COVID-19. The base sequence is TGTGCCAGCAGCCCAGGGACTAGCGGGAGGGCCTACGAGCAGTACTTC. This codes for CASSPGTSGRAYEQYF.